A selection of T cell receptor beta chains follows, all from one sample in a study of cytomegalovirus exposure and HLA in healthy donors. This table comes from immunoSEQ multiplex PCR, and its TCRdb copy is limited to in-frame clones, with some not included. The table has around 300,000 clones, under 80% seen once. Material for sequencing was PBMCs. The receptors shown here come from a female donor in good health and CMV-seronegative. Each CDR3 is given with its conserved first and last residue. The order of the fields is CDR3 protein, CDR3 DNA, J gene, D gene, V gene, clone size. The D gene is left open where the match is weak. Clone size is shown for a subset of rows, as once, few, many or a class of expanded clone.

CASSPGQAKSMNTEAFF,TGTGCCAGCAGCCCCGGACAGGCCAAGAGCATGAACACTGAAGCCTTCTTT,TRBJ1-1,TRBD1,TRBV11-3,once
CASSEDGIYTGELFF,TGTGCCAGCAGTGAAGACGGGATTTACACCGGGGAGCTGTTTTTT,TRBJ2-2,.,TRBV2,few
CASSGDTSSTDTQYF,TGTGCCAGCAGCGGTGACACATCTAGCACAGATACGCAGTATTTT,TRBJ2-3,.,TRBV7-9,.
CAWDSLTISGYTF,TGTGCCTGGGACAGCTTGACAATAAGTGGCTACACCTTC,TRBJ1-2,.,TRBV30,.
CASSLAQGAGGELFF,TGCGCCAGCAGCTTGGCTCAGGGGGCAGGCGGGGAGCTGTTTTTT,TRBJ2-2,TRBD1,TRBV5-1,.
CASSYGSGLTDTQYF,TGTGCCAGCAGTTACGGAAGCGGCCTCACAGATACGCAGTATTTT,TRBJ2-3,.,TRBV6-5,once
CASSKTVQSREQFF,TGTGCCAGCAGTAAAACCGTACAGTCCCGTGAGCAGTTCTTC,TRBJ2-1,.,TRBV6-6,once
CASSLVAGPQKQYF,TGTGCCAGCAGCTTAGTAGCGGGGCCACAGAAGCAGTACTTC,TRBJ2-7,TRBD2,TRBV7-2,.
CASKAAAANYCYTF,TGTGCCTCCAAAGCGGCGGCCGCTAACTATTGCTACACCTTC,TRBJ1-2,.,TRBV6-1,.
CASSLGTSGDSTDTQYF,TGTGCCAGCAGCTTAGGGACTAGCGGGGATAGCACAGATACGCAGTATTTT,TRBJ2-3,TRBD2,TRBV11-2,.
CASSGTSGTREQFF,TGTGCCAGTAGTGGGACTAGCGGGACTCGGGAGCAGTTCTTC,TRBJ2-1,TRBD2,TRBV19,.
CASNGRRFTDTQYF,TGTGCCAGTAATGGGCGACGTTTCACAGATACGCAGTATTTT,TRBJ2-3,.,TRBV19,.
CATRALFDEQFF,TGCGCCACCAGGGCCCTTTTTGATGAGCAGTTCTTC,TRBJ2-1,.,TRBV5-1,.
CASSPTRAMEQFF,TGTGCCAGCAGCCCGACTCGCGCAATGGAGCAGTTCTTC,TRBJ2-1,.,TRBV7-3,.
CASALTRTATNEKLFF,TGTGCTAGTGCCCTCACTCGGACAGCAACTAATGAAAAACTGTTTTTT,TRBJ1-4,.,TRBV12-5,.
CASKTYNLQGVGELFF,TGCGCCAGCAAAACGTACAATTTACAGGGCGTCGGGGAGCTGTTTTTT,TRBJ2-2,.,TRBV10-1,.
CASSYTDSRLGNEQFF,TGTGCCAGCAGTTACACAGACAGTCGCCTGGGGAATGAGCAGTTCTTC,TRBJ2-1,.,TRBV6-5,.
CASSPVTARQYF,TGTGCCAGCAGCCCCGTAACCGCGAGGCAGTACTTC,TRBJ2-7,.,TRBV28,few
CASSLVQGALDTQYF,TGTGCCAGCAGCTTAGTACAGGGGGCGTTGGATACGCAGTATTTT,TRBJ2-3,TRBD1,TRBV7-9,.
CASSSGLADPKNEQFF,TGTGCCAGCAGCTCGGGACTAGCGGACCCCAAGAATGAGCAGTTCTTC,TRBJ2-1,TRBD2,TRBV13,.
CASSSGYNEQFF,TGTGCCAGCAGTAGCGGTTACAATGAGCAGTTCTTC,TRBJ2-1,.,TRBV4-2,few
CSSTLWTLNEQFF,TGTTCCAGCACCCTCTGGACTTTAAATGAGCAGTTCTTC,TRBJ2-1,.,TRBV7-9,.
CASIDFSGRAWDTQYF,TGTGCCAGCATCGATTTTAGCGGGAGGGCCTGGGATACGCAGTATTTT,TRBJ2-3,TRBD2,TRBV7-9,.
CASSVGQIGEAFF,TGCGCCAGCAGCGTGGGGCAAATCGGGGAAGCTTTCTTT,TRBJ1-1,.,TRBV5-1,few
CASSLGGFAGRSEKLFF,TGTGCCAGCAGCTTAGGAGGGTTCGCAGGGAGGAGTGAAAAACTGTTTTTT,TRBJ1-4,.,TRBV7-9,.
CAWQFDRGYEQYF,TGTGCCTGGCAATTCGACAGGGGGTACGAGCAGTACTTC,TRBJ2-7,TRBD1,TRBV30,.
CASRLEQGTEAFF,TGTGCCAGCAGGCTGGAACAGGGCACTGAAGCTTTCTTT,TRBJ1-1,.,TRBV5-4,.
CASSLVIAGGGETQYF,TGCGCCAGCAGCTTGGTTATTGCGGGAGGGGGAGAGACCCAGTACTTC,TRBJ2-5,TRBD2,TRBV5-1,.
CASSLGLAANTGELFF,TGTGCCAGCTCACTCGGACTAGCGGCGAACACCGGGGAGCTGTTTTTT,TRBJ2-2,TRBD2,TRBV18,.
CASSHGTGNQPQHF,TGCGCCAGCAGTCATGGGACAGGAAATCAGCCCCAGCATTTT,TRBJ1-5,TRBD1,TRBV23-1,.
CASSQMGNLQETQYF,TGTGCCAGCAGCCAAATGGGCAACCTCCAAGAGACCCAGTACTTC,TRBJ2-5,.,TRBV14,.
CASSQSTVAYNEQFF,TGTGCCAGCAGCCAATCGACAGTAGCCTACAATGAGCAGTTCTTC,TRBJ2-1,.,TRBV16,.
CASSDPDRSTDTQYF,TGTGCCAGCAGCGACCCCGACAGGAGCACAGATACGCAGTATTTT,TRBJ2-3,.,TRBV7-8,.
CAISERGGEQYF,TGTGCCATCAGTGAAAGGGGCGGCGAGCAGTACTTC,TRBJ2-7,.,TRBV10-3,few
CASSAGQGKGAFF,TGTGCCAGCAGCGCCGGACAGGGAAAGGGCGCTTTCTTT,TRBJ1-1,TRBD1,TRBV9,once
CASSSPTSGKVEQYF,TGTGCCAGCAGTTCCCCGACTAGCGGGAAAGTCGAGCAGTACTTC,TRBJ2-7,TRBD2,TRBV28,.
CASSVAPGQGDPAFF,TGTGCCAGCAGCGTAGCGCCGGGACAGGGGGACCCAGCTTTCTTT,TRBJ1-1,TRBD1,TRBV9,.
CASSQETRTGEKLFF,TGCGCCAGCAGCCAAGAAACCCGAACGGGGGAAAAACTGTTTTTT,TRBJ1-4,.,TRBV4-1,few
CASSREGSTEAFF,TGTGCCAGTAGTAGGGAGGGCAGCACTGAAGCTTTCTTT,TRBJ1-1,.,TRBV19,.
CASSVPGLSQETQYF,TGTGCCAGCAGCGTCCCAGGGTTGTCCCAAGAGACCCAGTACTTC,TRBJ2-5,.,TRBV6-5,.